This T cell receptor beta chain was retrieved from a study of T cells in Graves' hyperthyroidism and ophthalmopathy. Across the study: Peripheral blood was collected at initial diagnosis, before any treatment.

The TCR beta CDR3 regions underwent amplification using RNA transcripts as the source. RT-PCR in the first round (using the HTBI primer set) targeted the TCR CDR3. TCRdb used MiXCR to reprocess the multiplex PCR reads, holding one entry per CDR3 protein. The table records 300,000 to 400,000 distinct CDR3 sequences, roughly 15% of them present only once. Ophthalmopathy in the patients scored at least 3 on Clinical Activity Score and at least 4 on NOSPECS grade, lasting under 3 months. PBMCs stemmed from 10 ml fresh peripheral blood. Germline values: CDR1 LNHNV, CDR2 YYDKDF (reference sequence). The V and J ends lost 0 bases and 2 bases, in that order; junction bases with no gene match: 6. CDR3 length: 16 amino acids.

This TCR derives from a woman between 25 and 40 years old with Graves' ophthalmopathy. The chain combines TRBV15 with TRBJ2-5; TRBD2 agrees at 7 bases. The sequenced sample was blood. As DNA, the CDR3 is TGTGCCACCAGCAGAGATCTCTGGGGGGGGCAAGAGACCCAGTACTTC. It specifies CATSRDLWGGQETQYF.